The entry that follows covers one TCR beta chain sequence. The sample is drawn from a study of control samples from healthy donors and cancer patients. Assay used: immunoSEQ multiplex PCR; TCRdb lists only in-frame clones, some missing. The table records 100,000 to 150,000 clones, around 94% of them present only once. This CDR3 region has 13 residues. The V and J ends lost 5 bases and 0 bases respectively, with 8 bases between them. Germline CDR1 reads MNHEY; CDR2 reads SVGAGI. The TCR comes from a man older than 75 with head and neck cancer. The rearrangement uses TRBV6-5 and TRBJ2-7; no definite D call. The source material was PBMCs. This CDR3 reads CASSQQSSYEQYF. The CDR3 DNA follows: TGTGCCAGCAGTCAACAGAGCTCCTACGAGCAGTACTTC.